The T cell receptor beta chain described here comes from a study of siplizumab effects on memory and regulatory T cells (dated by TCRdb to between 2018 and 2020). Looking at the study overall: The study looked at the effect of siplizumab, an anti-CD2 antibody, on alloreactive T-cell subsets in allogeneic mixed lymphocyte reactions made from human PBMCs.

Receptor amplification or capture employed the immunoSEQ multiplex PCR assay. Each sample had 85,000 to 100,000 TCR templates assayed by the deep sequencing platform. Genomic DNA extracted from sorted T cells was the material used for TCRbeta CDR3 sequencing. The study's own analysis went as follows. Clonal analysis of TCRbeta CDR3 data was done in the R programming language. Alloreactive CD4+ and CD8+ clones were defined by comparing unstimulated samples with post-reaction CFSE-low samples. By matching sequences to the repertoires of sorted unstimulated Treg and non-Treg cells, each alloreactive CD4+ clone was assigned a regulatory or non-regulatory origin. Held by TCRdb, this immuneACCESS table contains in-frame sequences only and omits some clones. Under half of the omission traces to an unresolved V gene where checked; the cause of the rest is unknown. V and J calls and clone size are as listed in that table; D and trimming were resolved from the DNA. This sample has some 100,000 clones in its table, and around 92% of those were observed once. The ten largest clones take up less than 0.85% of the sample.

TCRbeta CDR3 sequencing was performed on sorted unstimulated T cells and on proliferating T cells recovered from mixed lymphocyte reactions. Fresh whole blood from nine to eleven HLA-typed healthy donors was used to isolate PBMCs. To map where alloreactive clones came from, unstimulated CD4+ regulatory T cells were FACS-sorted. The research as a whole found: About 80-96% of proliferating CD4+ or CD8+ clones could not be given a naive or memory phenotype. Siplizumab significantly reduced the cumulative frequency of alloreactive sequences traceable to unstimulated CD4+ memory T cells. No functional confirmation was obtained for the suppressive function of proliferating Tregs from siplizumab cultures. Sequences below about 10^-5 frequency were poorly captured, so only a minor fraction of alloreactive clones could be mapped to unstimulated subsets. In reactions with siplizumab, an average of roughly 70% of mappable alloreactive CD4+ clones were Treg-derived, compared with 25% to 30% in control reactions. Unstimulated naive T cells appeared more diverse than memory T cells, and naive cells seemed to contribute substantially to the alloresponse.

Turning to this clone: It lacks a known antigen. A much more abundant neighbour one base away suggests this may be a read error.

The junction shows trimming of 3 bases on V and 0 bases on J, plus 3 bases between the germline ends. The CDR3, from cysteine to phenylalanine, totals 12 residues. Just CDR3 DNA is preserved here, 36 bases in frame from base 1. CDR1 and CDR2 are drawn from the germline V gene: ENHRY, SYGVKD. The rearrangement combines TRBV10-3 with TRBJ2-7; the D gene is not confidently resolved. The sequenced material came from Tregs sorted from blood. This TCR was recovered from a human donor in good health. The CDR3 region reads CAISESSYEQYF. The DNA reads as follows: TGTGCCATCAGTGAATCCTCCTACGAGCAGTACTTC.